This T cell receptor beta chain was sequenced during a study of T cell clonotyping in hematopoietic cell transplantation. Study findings and constraints: Graft donor and pretransplant recipient Inverse Simpson Index values predicted broader posttransplant TCR diversity. At the given depth, recipient repertoires were over 95% de novo clonotypes.

Method: immunoSEQ multiplex PCR; TCRdb's copy keeps in-frame clones and lacks some. The sample consists of 15,000 to 20,000 clones, 70% to 90% of them appearing once. Per the germline V gene, CDR1 is MNHEY and CDR2 is SMNVEV (reference sequence). This CDR3 has 14 residues. V gave up 2 bases and J gave up 1 base, with 8 bases separating them. Regarding this clone: Its target is not known.

The TCR comes from a woman aged 40 to 50 in good health. Some clones in this sample may be carry-over from other donors' samples. This sequence joins TRBV27 and TRBJ1-1, with D maybe TRBD1 (5 bases). The sample comprised peripheral blood mononuclear cells. CDR3 DNA: TGTGCCAGCAGTTTACGAGGGGCGAACACTGAAGCTTTCTTT. Translated, it gives CASSLRGANTEAFF.